The next 21 T cell receptor beta chains were all read from a single sample in a study of Graves' ophthalmopathy and Graves' hyperthyroidism. RNA transcripts were the source from which TCR beta CDR3 regions were amplified. Investigators did first-round RT-PCR with HTBI primers, then second-round multiplex PCR. Each CDR3 protein gets one entry after TCRdb re-called the multiplex PCR reads with MiXCR. The data show around 520,000 distinct CDR3 sequences, with about 40% seen just once and around 4.6% held by the top ten. The sequenced sample was peripheral blood or thyroid tissue (not recorded which). These receptors all come from an adult man with Graves' hyperthyroidism.

This clonotype was seen a few times. The chain uses TRBV6-6 and TRBJ1-1; D is possibly TRBD1 (5 bases). V shed 5 bases and J shed 1 base, with 14 bases lying between them. Looked up from germline, CDR1 is MNHNY and CDR2 is SVGAGI (reference sequence). The CDR3 is made up of 15 amino acids. CDR3 in DNA: TGTGCCAGCAGTCCGAGACAGAGCCGGAACACTGAAGCTTTCTTT. It specifies CASSPRQSRNTEAFF.

V is TRBV6-5 and J is TRBJ2-5; TRBD1 might be the D (5 bases). CDR3 length: 15 amino acids. Germline V gene sequence: CDR1 MNHEY, CDR2 SVGAGI. V lost 0 bases and J 9 bases, leaving 17 bases between the germline ends. The CDR3 is CASSYSRHGKGAQYF. CDR3 sequence (DNA): TGTGCCAGCAGTTACTCGAGACACGGCAAAGGGGCCCAGTACTTC.

This clonotype was counted between two and nine times. The CDR3 region has the DNA TGTGCCAGCAGGCCCCTGGTATGGGTGAACACTGAAGCTTTCTTT. Protein: CASRPLVWVNTEAFF. This rearrangement joins TRBV2 to TRBJ1-1; D not resolved. The germline CDR1 and CDR2 sequences are SNHLY and FYNNEI. The CDR3 has 15 amino acids. Trimming took off 6 bases at V and 0 bases at J, with 14 bases between the two ends.

At least ten counts were recorded for this clonotype. A read error may produce the germline difference seen at one junction end. V gene TRBV7-9 combines with J gene TRBJ2-7; 7 positions agree with TRBD1. CDR1 SEHNR and CDR2 FQNEAQ come from the germline V gene (reference sequence). CDR3 length: 11 amino acids. The CDR3 sequence is CASSFRDRQYF. The CDR3 nucleotides are TGCGCCAGCAGCTTCCGGGACAGGCAGTACTTC.

With respect to this clonotype: A read error may be the cause here, since a much bigger clone is one base away. The V gene is TRBV5-1, the J gene TRBJ1-2; weak D call: TRBD1 (6 bases). There are 15 residues in the CDR3. The V end was cut by 0 bases, the J end by 4 bases, with 13 bases between. Germline CDR1 reads SGHRS; CDR2 reads YFSETQ. Written as DNA, the CDR3 is TGCGCCAGCAGCTTGGAGGCGGGACAACCCTATGGCTACACCTTC. Its protein is CASSLEAGQPYGYTF.

This rearrangement joins TRBV7-2 to TRBJ1-2, with a weak D call TRBD1 (5 bases). Between the trimmed V and J ends, which lost 1 base and 0 bases, there was a span of 15 bases. Per the germline V gene, CDR1 is SGHTA and CDR2 is FQGNSA. This CDR3 has 17 amino acids. The CDR3 region is CASSLGREGSANYGYTF. DNA for the CDR3: TGTGCCAGCAGCTTAGGCAGGGAGGGCAGCGCTAACTATGGCTACACCTTC.

On this clonotype: A read error may account for a junction end that differs from germline. The chain has TRBV7-2 and TRBJ2-7; the match to TRBD2 covers 8 bases. From germline, CDR1 is SGHTA and CDR2 FQGNSA. The CDR3 contains 17 residues. CDR3 sequence reads: CVSSLGGLAGVSYEQYF. The CDR3, as DNA: TGTGTCAGCAGCTTAGGCGGTCTAGCGGGCGTCTCCTACGAGCAGTACTTC. Using reference TRBV7-2 and TRBJ2-7 for the parts outside the CDR3, the full variable domain is GAGVSQSPSNKVTEKGKDVELRCDPISGHTALYWYRQSLGQGLEFLIYFQGNSAPDKSGLPSDRFSAERTGGSVSTLTIQRTQQEDSAVYLCVSSLGGLAGVSYEQYFGPGTRLTVT.

This clonotype was recorded a few times. The rearrangement links TRBV7-2 to TRBJ1-1; 11 bases line up with TRBD1. CDR3 size: 16 residues. CDR1 is SGHTA, CDR2 FQGNSA, per germline. The J segment lost 0 bases and the V segment lost 5 bases, leaving 5 bases of the junction unmatched. CDR3 in DNA: TGTGCCAGCAGCCGGACAGGGGGCGCACTGAACACTGAAGCTTTCTTT. Translation gives CASSRTGGALNTEAFF.

This clonotype has at least ten counts. The rearrangement uses TRBV6-1 and TRBJ1-1; D gene unclear. This CDR3 is 13 amino acids long. CDR1 and CDR2 (germline): MNHNS, SASEGT. The V end lost 0 bases, the J end lost 1 base, and 3 bases lay between the germline ends. CDR3 sequence (DNA): TGTGCCAGCAGTGAAGCGCAGAACACTGAAGCTTTCTTT. This translates into CASSEAQNTEAFF.

The sample holds many counts of this clonotype. The CDR3 nucleotides read TGTGCCACCAGCAGAGATCCGGGGCCCAATCAGCCCCAGCATTTT. This translates into CATSRDPGPNQPQHF. V usage is TRBV15 and J usage is TRBJ1-5; possibly TRBD1 for D (5 bases). V dropped 0 bases and J dropped 3 bases, with 9 bases sitting between them. The CDR3 length is 15 residues. Germline V gene lookup returns CDR1 LNHNV and CDR2 YYDKDF (reference sequence).

This clonotype came up many times. The V gene is TRBV20-1, the J gene TRBJ1-4; 8 bases are a match to TRBD1. CDR3 length: 13 residues. Germline CDR1 is DFQATT and CDR2 is SNEGSKA (reference sequence). Trimming at V came to 5 bases and at J to 7 bases, leaving 6 bases not matched to a gene. The CDR3 nucleotides read TGCAGTGCTGGGGACAGGATAGGTGAAAAACTGTTTTTT. Protein sequence: CSAGDRIGEKLFF.

This chain uses TRBV7-2 with TRBJ2-4; either TRBD1 or TRBD2 may fit D (5 bases each). CDR1 and CDR2 from the germline V gene are SGHTA and FQGNSA. Trimming shortened V by 5 bases and J by 1 base, and 18 bases separated the two germline ends. The CDR3 is 17 amino acids. The CDR3 here is CASSQELGRGAKNIQYF. For the CDR3, the DNA is TGTGCCAGCAGCCAAGAATTGGGGCGCGGGGCCAAAAACATTCAGTACTTC.

The rearrangement uses TRBV5-6 and TRBJ1-1; possible D gene TRBD1, 6 bases. The CDR3 sequence is 14 residues long. Germline V gene lookup returns CDR1 SGHDT and CDR2 YYEEEE. The ends were cut back, 1 base at V and 4 bases at J, with 11 bases in the middle. Here the CDR3 DNA reads TGTGCCAGCAGCTTGAGGGGGGACGGCACTGAAGCTTTCTTT. It encodes CASSLRGDGTEAFF.

At least ten counts were recorded for this clonotype. The chain combines TRBV15 with TRBJ1-2; D may be TRBD1 (5 bases). There are 13 residues in the CDR3. V was shortened by 0 bases and J by 3 bases, with 5 bases between the two germline ends. Germline CDR1 is LNHNV and CDR2 is YYDKDF (reference sequence). The CDR3 loop reads CATSRDRDYGYTF. In DNA form, the CDR3 reads TGTGCCACCAGCAGAGACAGGGACTATGGCTACACCTTC.

Note on this clonotype: This may stem from a read error, because a much larger clone lies one nucleotide away. The J gene is TRBJ1-1, the V gene TRBV5-5; 9 bases map to TRBD1. This CDR3 is built from 15 residues. Germline V CDR1 and CDR2: SGHKS, YYEKEE (reference sequence). CDR3 loop: CASSQTQGARTETFF. CDR3 sequence (DNA): TGTGCCAGCAGCCAAACACAGGGGGCGAGGACTGAAACTTTCTTT.

This clonotype was observed at least ten times. The J gene is TRBJ2-7, the V gene TRBV6-5; 9 nucleotides line up with TRBD1. The V gene end was trimmed by 2 bases and the J gene end by 2 bases; junction bases not matched to a gene: 4. Germline-derived CDR1 and CDR2 are MNHEY and SVGAGI. This CDR3 comprises 15 residues. The CDR3 coding sequence is TGTGCCAGCAGTTACGGGACAGGGAATCCCTACGAGCAGTACTTC. It yields the protein CASSYGTGNPYEQYF.

This clonotype has a handful of counts. The chain couples TRBV4-1 to TRBJ1-5; D is ambiguous. V lost 0 bases and J 7 bases, leaving 13 bases between the germline ends. This CDR3 has 15 residues. Germline V CDR1 and CDR2: MGHRA, YSYEKL. The CDR3 sequence: CASSQEGAGFQPQHF. The CDR3 nucleotides read TGCGCCAGCAGCCAAGAAGGTGCGGGGTTCCAGCCCCAGCATTTT.

V usage is TRBV10-3 and J usage is TRBJ2-1; 7 nucleotides align to TRBD2. With 8 bases clipped from V and 3 bases from J, the junction kept 10 bases outside the gene matches. The length of the CDR3 is 15 residues. Per the germline V gene, CDR1 is ENHRY and CDR2 is SYGVKD. The CDR3 loop reads CAIAPYGGSYNEQFF. CDR3 bases: TGTGCCATCGCTCCCTATGGCGGGAGCTACAATGAGCAGTTCTTC.

J is TRBJ1-1 and V is TRBV7-9; D remains unclear. The CDR3 runs 16 residues. Germline-derived CDR1 and CDR2 are SEHNR and FQNEAQ (reference sequence). Trimming pared 1 base from V and 1 base from J, leaving 13 bases between. The CDR3 loop reads CASSLGVVGPNTEAFF. DNA of the CDR3: TGTGCCAGCAGCTTAGGGGTGGTAGGTCCGAACACTGAAGCTTTCTTT.

This clonotype was seen repeatedly, ten times or more. J is TRBJ1-6 and V is TRBV12-3 or TRBV12-4; unclear D gene. V lost 0 bases and J 7 bases, leaving 10 bases between the germline ends. There are 15 residues in the CDR3. The CDR3 nucleotides are TGTGCCAGCAGTTTAGCGCGGGGAACCAATTCACCCCTCCACTTT. Protein: CASSLARGTNSPLHF.

This clonotype was seen a handful of times. This chain uses TRBV6-5 with TRBJ1-1; 9 bases fit TRBD1. Germline V gene data show CDR1 as MNHEY and CDR2 as SVGAGI. The V segment lost 2 bases and the J segment 4 bases; nucleotides outside the gene matches: 2. The CDR3 totals 14 residues. CDR3 region: CASSYLTGGTEAFF. The CDR3, as DNA: TGTGCCAGCAGTTACCTGACAGGGGGCACTGAAGCTTTCTTT.